The 27 T cell receptor beta chains in this list originate from one sample, sequenced in a study of blood T cell repertoires in COVID-19. Repertoires were generated with immunoSEQ multiplex PCR, while TCRdb's copy carries only in-frame clones and drops some. This sample has 250,000 to 350,000 clones, with approximately 90% found just once. Material: peripheral blood. These receptors came from a man aged 18 to 30 with active or convalescent COVID-19.

The chain's CDR3 is CAVTGGGEAFF. The CDR3 nucleotides are TGTGCCGTAACAGGGGGAGGCGAAGCTTTCTTT. The J gene is TRBJ1-1, the V gene TRBV28; 8 bases match TRBD1. The CDR3 totals 11 residues. Germline V gene sequence: CDR1 MDHEN, CDR2 SYDVKM. Trimming removed 11 bases from V and 8 bases from J; junction bases left unmatched: 7.

The count of this clone is one. The chain carries TRBV5-6 and TRBJ1-1, with 7 bases fitting TRBD1. The CDR3 has 15 residues. Trimming removed 4 bases from V and 5 bases from J; junction bases left unmatched: 11. Germline loops: CDR1 SGHDT, CDR2 YYEEEE. The CDR3 spells CASSLETGLGTEAFF. The CDR3, as DNA: TGTGCCAGCAGCCTCGAGACAGGGTTAGGGACTGAAGCTTTCTTT.

Written as DNA, the CDR3 is TGTGCCAGCAGCCCGGAGGGGTCCGGGGCCAACGTCCTGACTTTC. This translates into CASSPEGSGANVLTF. The chain has TRBV9 and TRBJ2-6, with a tentative D call TRBD2 (6 bases). Trimming took 4 bases from V and 4 from J, leaving 12 bases between them. CDR1 SGDLS and CDR2 YYNGEE come from the germline V gene. This CDR3 spans 15 amino acids. Combining the CDR3 with reference TRBV9 and TRBJ2-6 gives the whole variable domain DSGVTQTPKHLITATGQRVTLRCSPRSGDLSVYWYQQSLDQGLQFLIQYYNGEERAKGNILERFSAQQFPDLHSELNLSSLELGDSALYFCASSPEGSGANVLTFGAGSRLTVL.

This chain links TRBV9 with TRBJ2-1, with TRBD2 identical over 10 bases. With 4 bases clipped from V and 8 bases from J, the junction kept 12 bases outside the gene matches. This CDR3 comprises 16 residues. Germline CDR1 SGDLS, CDR2 YYNGEE. CDR3 nucleotide sequence: TGTGCCAGCAGCCTCCAAGCGGGAGGGACGTGGGATGAGCAGTTCTTC. Amino acids: CASSLQAGGTWDEQFF.

The chain carries TRBV7-9 and TRBJ1-4; 9 bases are a match to TRBD1. The CDR3 has 17 amino acids. Germline assignment: CDR1 SEHNR and CDR2 FQNEAQ (reference sequence). Unmatched junction bases numbered 7, after V lost 5 bases and J lost 0 bases. CDR3 sequence: CASSPTGTGPTNEKLFF. In DNA, the CDR3 is TGTGCCAGCAGCCCCACCGGGACAGGGCCAACTAATGAAAAACTGTTTTTT.

The chain couples TRBV5-1 to TRBJ2-5, with 9 bases that match TRBD1. Germline V gene data show CDR1 as SGHRS and CDR2 as YFSETQ. The CDR3 is 17 residues long. V was clipped by 4 bases and J by 5 bases; unmatched bases: 15. The CDR3 here is CASSPNAGTGKGETQYF. The DNA for the CDR3 is TGCGCCAGCAGCCCCAATGCCGGGACAGGGAAGGGGGAGACCCAGTACTTC.

The chain recombines TRBV6-2 or TRBV6-3 with TRBJ2-1, with TRBD2 matching over 7 bases. V lost 5 bases to trimming and J lost 4 bases; unmatched junction nucleotides: 11. Per the germline V gene, CDR1 is MNHEY and CDR2 is SVGEGT. The CDR3 runs 16 residues. The CDR3 nucleotides are TGTGCCAGCAGTGGGTTAGCGGGCCCGCTTTACAATGAGCAGTTCTTC. Translated, it gives CASSGLAGPLYNEQFF.

The J gene is TRBJ2-1, the V gene TRBV12-3 or TRBV12-4; D ambiguous. V lost 3 bases, J lost 9 bases, and 3 bases lay in between. This CDR3 is 10 amino acids long. The CDR3 loop reads CASSFSEQFF. For the CDR3, the DNA is TGTGCCAGCAGTTTTAGTGAGCAGTTCTTC.

The J gene is TRBJ1-5, the V gene TRBV24-1; 8 bases align to TRBD1. Germline V CDR1 and CDR2: KGHDR, SFDVKD. The CDR3 contains 15 residues. Trimming took 5 bases from V and 3 from J; bases not matched to a gene: 5. The CDR3 DNA is TGTGCCACCAGTGCCCGGGACAGGCCCAATCAGCCCCAGCATTTT. This gives the protein CATSARDRPNQPQHF.

V is TRBV7-7 and J is TRBJ2-3, with 10 bases aligning to TRBD1. CDR1 is SSHAT and CDR2 is FNYEAQ in the germline V gene (reference sequence). The CDR3 has 16 amino acids. The V and J ends lost 5 bases and 0 bases, in that order; junction bases with no gene match: 5. The CDR3 is CASSPRTGGSTDTQYF. CDR3 DNA sequence: TGTGCCAGCAGCCCCAGGACAGGGGGGAGCACAGATACGCAGTATTTT.

This chain uses TRBV5-1 with TRBJ2-7, with 12 bases matching TRBD2. There are 16 residues in the CDR3. The germline V gene has CDR1 SGHRS and CDR2 YFSETQ. After removal of 2 bases from V and 5 bases from J, the junction contained 8 bases not matched to a gene. In nucleotides, the CDR3 is TGCGCCAGCAGCTTTCGACTAGCGGGGGAACTAGACGAGCAGTACTTC. Its translation: CASSFRLAGELDEQYF.

V is TRBV7-9 and J is TRBJ2-7; possible D gene TRBD1, 6 bases. V lost 1 base to trimming and J lost 4 bases, with 20 bases between them. The CDR3 spans 17 residues. Germline lookup yields CDR1 SEHNR and CDR2 FQNEAQ (reference sequence). DNA for the CDR3: TGTGCCAGCAGCTTAGGGATAGGACAGCACCTCCCGTACGAGCAGTACTTC. It is translated as CASSLGIGQHLPYEQYF.

This rearrangement joins TRBV28 to TRBJ2-7; D might be TRBD1 (5 bases). The CDR3 consists of 16 residues. V lost 2 bases, J lost 3 bases, and 17 bases lay in between. Germline-derived CDR1 and CDR2 are MDHEN and SYDVKM. Written as DNA, the CDR3 is TGTGCCAGCAGTTTAGATTGGGGCGGCTCTAACTACGAGCAGTACTTC. This gives the protein CASSLDWGGSNYEQYF.

The CDR3 region is CASSLSRGRSSYNEQFF. CDR3 nucleotide sequence: TGTGCCAGCAGTTTATCTCGCGGGCGGTCCTCCTACAATGAGCAGTTCTTC. The genes are TRBV27 and TRBJ2-1; weak D call: TRBD2 (5 bases). Germline assignment: CDR1 MNHEY and CDR2 SMNVEV (reference sequence). This CDR3 has 17 residues. The ends were cut back, 0 bases at V and 0 bases at J, with 12 bases in the middle.

The chain's CDR3 is CSASARGSGANVLTF. DNA for the CDR3: TGCAGTGCTAGTGCTAGGGGCTCTGGGGCCAACGTCCTGACTTTC. This chain joins TRBV20-1 and TRBJ2-6, with a weak D call TRBD1 (5 bases). This CDR3 has 15 amino acids. Trimming cost V 3 bases and J 0 bases, with 9 bases left between them. The germline gives CDR1 DFQATT, CDR2 SNEGSKA (reference sequence).

The V and J genes are TRBV7-9 and TRBJ1-2, with 7 bases identical to TRBD1. CDR1 and CDR2 (germline): SEHNR, FQNEAQ (reference sequence). There are 17 residues in the CDR3. V gave up 2 bases and J gave up 2 bases; unmatched junction bases: 11. This CDR3 is CASSLLTGPGQNYGYTF. CDR3 nucleotides: TGTGCCAGCAGCTTACTTACCGGTCCGGGACAGAACTATGGCTACACCTTC.

J is TRBJ2-1 and V is TRBV16; TRBD2 might be the D (5 bases). CDR1 KGHSY and CDR2 FQNENV come from the germline V gene. V gave up 0 bases and J gave up 5 bases, with 8 bases separating them. CDR3 length equals 14 residues. The CDR3 DNA follows: TGTGCCAGCAGCCAATCGGGAGCGAACAATGAGCAGTTCTTC. It encodes CASSQSGANNEQFF. The full variable domain, completed using reference TRBV16 and TRBJ2-1, is GEEVAQTPKHLVRGEGQKAKLYCAPIKGHSYVFWYQQVLKNEFKFLISFQNENVFDETGMPKERFSAKCLPNSPCSLEIQATKLEDSAVYFCASSQSGANNEQFFGPGTRLTVL.

This chain's CDR3 is CASLAGANTGELFF. The CDR3, as DNA: TGTGCCAGTCTAGCGGGGGCCAACACCGGGGAGCTGTTTTTT. V usage is TRBV2 and J usage is TRBJ2-2, with 10 bases matching TRBD2. Germline CDR1 is SNHLY and CDR2 is FYNNEI. The CDR3 loop spans 14 amino acids. With 9 bases clipped from V and 2 bases from J, the junction kept 3 bases outside the gene matches.

The chain recombines TRBV7-2 with TRBJ2-1, with D unclear. The V gene's germline CDR1 is SGHTA and CDR2 FQGNSA. CDR3 size: 15 residues. V was shortened by 3 bases and J by 1 base, with 10 bases between the two germline ends. For the CDR3, the DNA is TGTGCCAGCAGCTTTTCTTCGAGTTCCTACAATGAGCAGTTCTTC. The encoded protein is CASSFSSSSYNEQFF. Complete variable domain (other parts from reference TRBV7-2 and TRBJ2-1): GAGVSQSPSNKVTEKGKDVELRCDPISGHTALYWYRQSLGQGLEFLIYFQGNSAPDKSGLPSDRFSAERTGGSVSTLTIQRTQQEDSAVYLCASSFSSSSYNEQFFGPGTRLTVL.

This chain connects TRBV3-1 (or the pseudogene TRBV3-2) to TRBJ1-1; 8 nucleotides line up with TRBD1. V gave up 4 bases and J gave up 3 bases; unmatched junction bases: 10. Looked up from germline, CDR1 is LGHDT and CDR2 is YNNKEL (reference sequence). The CDR3 totals 16 residues. CDR3 nucleotide sequence: TGTGCCAGCAGCCCCCGGACAGGGAGGAGCGACACTGAAGCTTTCTTT. Translation: CASSPRTGRSDTEAFF.

The CDR3 DNA reads TGTGCTAGTGGATCCACCTTTGGATCCGGGACGCCGGGACAGTGGTATGGCTACACCTTC. As protein: CASGSTFGSGTPGQWYGYTF. The chain joins TRBV12-5 to TRBJ1-2, with 7 bases identical to TRBD1. The CDR3 has 20 amino acids. Germline V lookup: CDR1 LGHNT, CDR2 FRNRAP. J lost 5 bases, V lost 6 bases, and 27 bases had no gene match.

The chain employs TRBV5-1 and TRBJ1-1, with a possible D match to TRBD1 (6 bases). In germline, CDR1 is SGHRS, CDR2 YFSETQ. Trimming took off 3 bases at V and 2 bases at J, with 11 bases between the two ends. CDR3 length: 14 residues. The chain's CDR3 is CASSSRGRNTEAFF. The CDR3 DNA reads TGCGCCAGCAGCTCCAGGGGTCGAAACACTGAAGCTTTCTTT.

The chain uses TRBV29-1 and TRBJ1-5, with 8 bases aligning to TRBD1. Germline trimming cut 6 bases from V and 4 bases from J; bases unmatched to any gene: 8. Per the germline V gene, CDR1 is SQVTM and CDR2 is ANQGSEA. The CDR3 runs 14 residues. The DNA of the CDR3 is TGCAGCGTCGGACAGGGAGTAGGGAATCAGCCCCAGCATTTT. It yields the protein CSVGQGVGNQPQHF.

V usage is TRBV4-1 and J usage is TRBJ2-7; D is perhaps TRBD2 (6 bases). Germline loops: CDR1 MGHRA, CDR2 YSYEKL. The CDR3 runs 16 residues. Trimming stripped 0 bases from V and 3 bases from J, with 15 bases between. The CDR3 bases are TGCGCCAGCAGCCAAGAGGCGTCGCGGGATTACTACGAGCAGTACTTC. Encoded protein: CASSQEASRDYYEQYF.

This clone was found once. V is TRBV3-1 (or the pseudogene TRBV3-2) and J is TRBJ2-7; TRBD1 is a possible D gene (5 bases). The CDR3 spans 16 residues. The germline V gene encodes CDR1 LGHDT and CDR2 YNNKEL (reference sequence). Trimming left V 0 bases short and J 3 bases short, with 15 bases between. The CDR3 region is CASSQESGFGDYEQYF. The CDR3 DNA reads TGTGCCAGCAGCCAAGAATCAGGGTTTGGGGACTACGAGCAGTACTTC.

The V call is TRBV14, the J call TRBJ2-7; D ambiguous. The CDR3 is 15 amino acids. Germline V gene data show CDR1 as SGHDN and CDR2 as FVKESK. V was trimmed by 4 bases and J by 0 bases, leaving 13 bases between them. CDR3 sequence: CASSLNLRSSYEQYF. The CDR3 bases are TGTGCCAGCAGCCTCAATTTAAGGAGCTCCTACGAGCAGTACTTC.

This chain uses TRBV3-1 (or the pseudogene TRBV3-2) with TRBJ2-1; maybe TRBD2 (5 bases). The germline CDR1 and CDR2 sequences are LGHDT and YNNKEL (reference sequence). The V gene lost 2 bases and the J gene lost 0 bases, with 11 bases spanning the gap. The CDR3 contains 16 residues. CDR3 residues: CASSQFSAGSYNEQFF. Written as DNA, the CDR3 is TGTGCCAGCAGCCAATTTTCGGCGGGCTCCTACAATGAGCAGTTCTTC.